The present T cell receptor beta chain was sequenced within a study of T cells after yellow fever vaccination. Broader study findings: Clonotypes appearing in both CD4 and CD8 compartments existed, and their share was small.

Ten or more counts support this clonotype. Its antigen is still unknown. The study made its TCR cDNA through 5'RACE template switching. That step introduced a universal primer site along with UMIs. TCRdb redid the calling of the 5' RACE reads with MiXCR, one entry per CDR3 protein. The data contain 120,000 or so distinct CDR3 sequences, roughly 15% of them singletons. Germline V CDR1 and CDR2: MNHEY, SVGAGI. With 5 bases removed from V and 6 bases from J, the gap between germline ends came to 11 bases. The CDR3 runs to 13 residues. The sequence was obtained from a man in his late teens or twenties who received the YFV17D yellow fever vaccine. The chain joins TRBV6-5 to TRBJ1-5; D uncertain. Material: CD8+ T cells sorted from PBMCs, obtained 5 days after the yellow fever booster vaccination. In DNA form, the CDR3 reads TGTGCCAGCAGTGGAATATTGGGTCAGCCCCAGCATTTT. Translating gives CASSGILGQPQHF.